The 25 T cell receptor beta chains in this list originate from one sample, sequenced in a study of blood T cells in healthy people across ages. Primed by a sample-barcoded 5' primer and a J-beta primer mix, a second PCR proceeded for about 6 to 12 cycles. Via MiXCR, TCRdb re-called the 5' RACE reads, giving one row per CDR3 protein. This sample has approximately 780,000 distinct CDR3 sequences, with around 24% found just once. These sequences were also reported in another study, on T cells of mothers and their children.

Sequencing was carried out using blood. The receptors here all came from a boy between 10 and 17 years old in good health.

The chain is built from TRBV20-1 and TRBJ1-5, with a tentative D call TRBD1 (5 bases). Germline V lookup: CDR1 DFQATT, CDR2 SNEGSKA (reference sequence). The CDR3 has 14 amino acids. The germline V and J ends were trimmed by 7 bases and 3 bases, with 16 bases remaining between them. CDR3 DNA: TGCAGTGTTACCAGTGACAGTTTCAATCAGCCCCAGCATTTT. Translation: CSVTSDSFNQPQHF.

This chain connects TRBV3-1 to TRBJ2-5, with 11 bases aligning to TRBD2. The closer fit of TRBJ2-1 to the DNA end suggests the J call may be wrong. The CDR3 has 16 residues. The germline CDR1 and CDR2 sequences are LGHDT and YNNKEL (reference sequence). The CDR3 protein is CASSHTSGGGGNEQFF. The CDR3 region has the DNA TGTGCCAGCAGCCACACTAGCGGGGGCGGAGGGAATGAGCAGTTCTTC.

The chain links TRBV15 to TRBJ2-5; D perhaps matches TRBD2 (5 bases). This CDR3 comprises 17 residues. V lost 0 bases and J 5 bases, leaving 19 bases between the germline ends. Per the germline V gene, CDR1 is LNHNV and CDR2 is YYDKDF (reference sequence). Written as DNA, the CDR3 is TGTGCCACCAGCAGAGATGGAGTGGCAGATAGGAGGGAGACCCAGTACTTC. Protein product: CATSRDGVADRRETQYF.

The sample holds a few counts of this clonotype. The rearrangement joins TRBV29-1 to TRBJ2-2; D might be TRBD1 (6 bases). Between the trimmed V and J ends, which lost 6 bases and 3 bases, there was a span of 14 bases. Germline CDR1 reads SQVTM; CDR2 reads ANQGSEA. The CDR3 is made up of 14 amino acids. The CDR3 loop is CSVRKGEYTGELFF. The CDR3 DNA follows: TGCAGCGTACGCAAGGGGGAGTACACCGGGGAGCTGTTTTTT.

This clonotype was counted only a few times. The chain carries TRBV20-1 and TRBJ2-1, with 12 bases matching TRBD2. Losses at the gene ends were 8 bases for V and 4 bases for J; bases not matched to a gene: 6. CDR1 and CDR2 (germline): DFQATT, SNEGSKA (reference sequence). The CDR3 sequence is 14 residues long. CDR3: CSLRTSGAYNEQFF. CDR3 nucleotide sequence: TGCAGTCTAAGGACTAGCGGGGCTTACAATGAGCAGTTCTTC.

DNA for the CDR3: TGTGCCAGCAGAAGACAGGGGGACAGGTACGAGCAGTACTTC. It is translated as CASRRQGDRYEQYF. The chain joins TRBV28 to TRBJ2-7, with TRBD1 matching 9 bases. V lost 6 bases and J lost 4; bases outside the gene matches: 7. The germline gives CDR1 MDHEN, CDR2 SYDVKM. This CDR3 spans 14 amino acids.

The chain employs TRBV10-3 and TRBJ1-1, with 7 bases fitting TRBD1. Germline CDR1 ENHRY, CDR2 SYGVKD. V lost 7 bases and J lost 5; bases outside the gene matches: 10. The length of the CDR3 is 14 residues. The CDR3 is CAIKPEGGLTEAFF. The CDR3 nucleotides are TGTGCCATCAAGCCAGAAGGGGGCTTGACTGAAGCTTTCTTT.

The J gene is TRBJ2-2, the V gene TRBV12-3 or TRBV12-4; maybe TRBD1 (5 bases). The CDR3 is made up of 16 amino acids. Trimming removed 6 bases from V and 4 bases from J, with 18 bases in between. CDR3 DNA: TGTGCCAGCAGCCACCAAGGGGCGATCTCCACCGGGGAGCTGTTTTTT. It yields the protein CASSHQGAISTGELFF.

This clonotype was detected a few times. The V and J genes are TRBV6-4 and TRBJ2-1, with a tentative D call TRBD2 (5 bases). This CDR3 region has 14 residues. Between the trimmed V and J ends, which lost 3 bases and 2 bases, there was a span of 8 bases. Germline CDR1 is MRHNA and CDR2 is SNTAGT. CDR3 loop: CASSEDGAYNEQFF. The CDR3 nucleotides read TGTGCCAGCAGTGAAGACGGGGCCTACAATGAGCAGTTCTTC.

The CDR3, as DNA: TGTGCCAGCAGCTTAGGACTAGCGACTAGCACAGATACGCAGTATTTT. This codes for CASSLGLATSTDTQYF. The chain links TRBV7-8 to TRBJ2-3; 8 bases align to TRBD2. CDR3 length equals 16 residues. The V segment lost 1 base and the J segment 0 bases; nucleotides outside the gene matches: 3. The germline gives CDR1 SGHVS, CDR2 FQNEAQ. Full variable domain (rest looked up from reference TRBV7-8 and TRBJ2-3): GAGVSQSPRYKVAKRGQDVALRCDPISGHVSLFWYQQALGQGPEFLTYFQNEAQLDKSGLPSDRFFAERPEGSVSTLKIQRTQQEDSAVYLCASSLGLATSTDTQYFGPGTRLTVL.

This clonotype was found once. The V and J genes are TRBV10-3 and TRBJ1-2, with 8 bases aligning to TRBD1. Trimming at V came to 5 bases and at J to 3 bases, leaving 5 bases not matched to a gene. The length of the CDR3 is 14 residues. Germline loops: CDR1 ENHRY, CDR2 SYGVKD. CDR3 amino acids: CAISSGTGDYGYTF. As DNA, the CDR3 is TGTGCCATCAGTTCCGGGACAGGAGACTATGGCTACACCTTC.

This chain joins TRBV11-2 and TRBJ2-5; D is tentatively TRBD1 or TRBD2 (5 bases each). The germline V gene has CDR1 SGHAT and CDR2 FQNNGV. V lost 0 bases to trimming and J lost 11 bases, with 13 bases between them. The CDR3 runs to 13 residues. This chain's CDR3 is CASSLEGMGEQYF. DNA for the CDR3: TGTGCCAGCAGCTTAGAGGGTATGGGGGAGCAGTACTTC.

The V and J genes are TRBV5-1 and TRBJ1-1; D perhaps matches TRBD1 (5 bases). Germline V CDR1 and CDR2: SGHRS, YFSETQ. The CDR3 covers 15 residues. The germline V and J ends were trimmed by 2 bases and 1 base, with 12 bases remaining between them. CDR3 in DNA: TGCGCCAGCAGCTTACCGGGACGGGGGAACACTGAAGCTTTCTTT. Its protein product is CASSLPGRGNTEAFF.

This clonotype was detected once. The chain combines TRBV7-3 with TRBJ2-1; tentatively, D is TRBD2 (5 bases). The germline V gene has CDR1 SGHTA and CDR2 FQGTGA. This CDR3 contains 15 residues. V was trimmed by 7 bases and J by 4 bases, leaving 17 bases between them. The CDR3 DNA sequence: TGTGCCAGCACGCTAGCCCCGGCTAATTACAATGAGCAGTTCTTC. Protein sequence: CASTLAPANYNEQFF.

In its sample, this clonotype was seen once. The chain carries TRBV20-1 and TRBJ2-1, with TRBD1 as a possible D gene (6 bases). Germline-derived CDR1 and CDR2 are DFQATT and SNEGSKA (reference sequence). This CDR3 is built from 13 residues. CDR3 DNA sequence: TGCAGCGTCCTATCGGACAGATCCAATGAGCAGTTCTTC. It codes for CSVLSDRSNEQFF.

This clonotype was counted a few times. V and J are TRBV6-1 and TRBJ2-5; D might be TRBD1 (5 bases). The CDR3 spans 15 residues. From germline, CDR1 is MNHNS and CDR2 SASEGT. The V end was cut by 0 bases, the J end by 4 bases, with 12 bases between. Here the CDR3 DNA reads TGTGCCAGCAGTGAAGCTGAAGGGGAAGCAGAGACCCAGTACTTC. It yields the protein CASSEAEGEAETQYF.

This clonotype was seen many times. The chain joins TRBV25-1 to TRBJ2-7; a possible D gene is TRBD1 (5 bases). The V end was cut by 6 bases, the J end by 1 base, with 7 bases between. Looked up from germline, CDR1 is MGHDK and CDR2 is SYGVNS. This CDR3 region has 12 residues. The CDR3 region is CASRRGSYEQYF. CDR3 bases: TGTGCCAGCAGAAGGGGATCCTACGAGCAGTACTTC.

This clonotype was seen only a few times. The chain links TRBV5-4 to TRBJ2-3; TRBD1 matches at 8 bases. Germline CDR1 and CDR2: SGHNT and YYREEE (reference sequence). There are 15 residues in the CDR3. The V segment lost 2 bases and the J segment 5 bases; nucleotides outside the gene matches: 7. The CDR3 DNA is TGTGCCAGCAGCTTCGCCAGGGGGCCAAGAGATACGCAGTATTTT. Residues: CASSFARGPRDTQYF. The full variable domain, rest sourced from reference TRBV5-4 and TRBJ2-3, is ETGVTQSPTHLIKTRGQQVTLRCSSQSGHNTVSWYQQALGQGPQFIFQYYREEENGRGNFPPRFSGLQFPNYSSELNVNALELDDSALYLCASSFARGPRDTQYFGPGTRLTVL.

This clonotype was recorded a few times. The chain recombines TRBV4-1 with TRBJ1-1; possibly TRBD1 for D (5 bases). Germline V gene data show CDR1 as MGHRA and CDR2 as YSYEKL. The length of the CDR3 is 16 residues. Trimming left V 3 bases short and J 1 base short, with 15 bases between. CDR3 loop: CASSHTPRRGNTEAFF. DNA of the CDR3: TGCGCCAGCAGCCATACACCAAGGAGGGGGAACACTGAAGCTTTCTTT.

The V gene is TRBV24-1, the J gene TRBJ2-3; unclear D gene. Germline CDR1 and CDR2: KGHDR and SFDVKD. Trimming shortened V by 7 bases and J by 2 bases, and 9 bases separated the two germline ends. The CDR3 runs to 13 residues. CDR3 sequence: CATSGDSTDTQYF. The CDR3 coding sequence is TGTGCCACCAGCGGTGACTCCACAGATACGCAGTATTTT.

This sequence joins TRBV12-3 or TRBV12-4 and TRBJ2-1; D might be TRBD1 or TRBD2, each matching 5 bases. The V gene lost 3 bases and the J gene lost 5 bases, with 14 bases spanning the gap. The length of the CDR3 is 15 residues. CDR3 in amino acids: CASSFRDGKNNEQFF. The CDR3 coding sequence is TGTGCCAGCAGTTTCCGGGACGGTAAGAACAATGAGCAGTTCTTC.

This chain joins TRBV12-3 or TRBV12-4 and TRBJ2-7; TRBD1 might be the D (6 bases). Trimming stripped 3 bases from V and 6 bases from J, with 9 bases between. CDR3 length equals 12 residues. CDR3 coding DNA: TGTGCCAGCAGTTTTCGCAGGGGCGAGCAGTACTTC. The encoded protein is CASSFRRGEQYF.

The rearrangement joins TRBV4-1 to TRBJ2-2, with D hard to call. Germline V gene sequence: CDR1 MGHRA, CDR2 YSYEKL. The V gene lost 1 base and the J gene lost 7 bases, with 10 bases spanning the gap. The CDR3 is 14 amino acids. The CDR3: CASSQGQTIGELFF. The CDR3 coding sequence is TGCGCCAGCAGCCAAGGTCAGACGATCGGGGAGCTGTTTTTT.

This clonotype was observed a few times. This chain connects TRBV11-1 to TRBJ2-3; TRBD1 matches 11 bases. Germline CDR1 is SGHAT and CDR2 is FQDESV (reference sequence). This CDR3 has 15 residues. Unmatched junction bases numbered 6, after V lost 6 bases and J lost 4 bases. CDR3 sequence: CASSNPGQGADTQYF. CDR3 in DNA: TGTGCCAGCAGTAATCCGGGACAGGGGGCAGATACGCAGTATTTT.

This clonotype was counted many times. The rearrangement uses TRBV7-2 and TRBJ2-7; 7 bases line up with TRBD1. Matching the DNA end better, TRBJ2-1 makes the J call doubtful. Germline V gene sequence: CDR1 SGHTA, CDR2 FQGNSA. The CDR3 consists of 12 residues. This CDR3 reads CASSSQGDEQFF. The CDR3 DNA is TGTGCCAGCAGCTCTCAGGGGGATGAGCAGTTCTTC.